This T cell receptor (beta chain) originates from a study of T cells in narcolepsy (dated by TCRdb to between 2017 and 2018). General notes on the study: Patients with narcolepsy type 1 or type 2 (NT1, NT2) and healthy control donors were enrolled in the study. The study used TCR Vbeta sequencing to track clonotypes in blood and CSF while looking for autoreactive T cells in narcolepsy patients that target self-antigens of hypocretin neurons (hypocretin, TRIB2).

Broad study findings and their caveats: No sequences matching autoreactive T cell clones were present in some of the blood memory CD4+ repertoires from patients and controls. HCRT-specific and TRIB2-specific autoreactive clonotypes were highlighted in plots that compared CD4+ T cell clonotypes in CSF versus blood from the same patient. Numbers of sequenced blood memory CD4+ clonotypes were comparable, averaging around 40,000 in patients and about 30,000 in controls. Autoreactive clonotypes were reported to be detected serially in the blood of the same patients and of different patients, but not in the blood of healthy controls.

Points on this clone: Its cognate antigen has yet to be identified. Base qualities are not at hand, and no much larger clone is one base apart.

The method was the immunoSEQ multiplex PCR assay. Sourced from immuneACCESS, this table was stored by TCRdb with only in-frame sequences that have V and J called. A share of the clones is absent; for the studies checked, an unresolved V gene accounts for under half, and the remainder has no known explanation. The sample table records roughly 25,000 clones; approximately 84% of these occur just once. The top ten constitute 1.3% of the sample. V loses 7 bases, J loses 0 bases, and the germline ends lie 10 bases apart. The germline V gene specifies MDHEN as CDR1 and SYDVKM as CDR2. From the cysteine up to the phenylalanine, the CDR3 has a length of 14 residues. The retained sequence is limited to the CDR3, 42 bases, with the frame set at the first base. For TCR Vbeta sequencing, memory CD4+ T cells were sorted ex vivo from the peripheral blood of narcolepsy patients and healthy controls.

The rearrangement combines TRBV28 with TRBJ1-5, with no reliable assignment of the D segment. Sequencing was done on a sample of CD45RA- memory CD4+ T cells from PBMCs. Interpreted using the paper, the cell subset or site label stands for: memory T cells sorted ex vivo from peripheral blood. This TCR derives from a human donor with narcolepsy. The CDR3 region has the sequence CASIPGVSNQPQHF. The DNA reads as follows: TGTGCCAGCATTCCCGGGGTTAGCAATCAGCCCCAGCATTTT.